The 21 T cell receptor beta chains in this list originate from one sample, sequenced in a study of blood T cell repertoires in COVID-19. TCRdb's copy holds only in-frame clones and misses some; the assay was immunoSEQ multiplex PCR. The profile covers some 140,000 clones, with 70% to 85% appearing a single time and approximately 30% taken by the ten largest. Specimen: peripheral blood. The source is a woman between 55 and 75 years old with acute or convalescent COVID-19.

This chain joins TRBV3-1 (or the pseudogene TRBV3-2) and TRBJ1-6, with TRBD1 matching over 10 bases. Germline V lookup: CDR1 LGHDT, CDR2 YNNKEL (reference sequence). This CDR3 comprises 14 residues. J lost 11 bases, V lost 3 bases, and 4 bases had no gene match. CDR3 region: CASSQRDRGPPLHF. The CDR3 bases are TGTGCCAGCAGCCAGCGGGACAGGGGTCCACCCCTCCACTTT.

The chain is built from TRBV11-2 and TRBJ2-1; D is perhaps TRBD2 (6 bases). With 8 bases removed from V and 1 base from J, the gap between germline ends came to 12 bases. This CDR3 is 14 amino acids long. Germline CDR1 SGHAT, CDR2 FQNNGV. The CDR3 nucleotides read TGTGCCAGCGGAGGTAGCGGATCCTACAATGAGCAGTTCTTC. Its translation is CASGGSGSYNEQFF.

The chain combines TRBV5-5 with TRBJ2-7; tentatively, D is TRBD1 (6 bases). Trimming stripped 3 bases from V and 2 bases from J, with 12 bases between. Germline CDR1 SGHKS, CDR2 YYEKEE (reference sequence). The length of the CDR3 is 14 residues. For the CDR3, the DNA is TGTGCCAGCAGCTCCGGGACACCCGCCTACGAGCAGTACTTC. This encodes CASSSGTPAYEQYF.

The gene calls are TRBV3-1 (or the pseudogene TRBV3-2) and TRBJ1-5; D gene unclear. V lost 1 base to trimming and J lost 3 bases, with 10 bases between them. The germline V gene encodes CDR1 LGHDT and CDR2 YNNKEL (reference sequence). This CDR3 region has 15 residues. The CDR3 bases are TGTGCCAGCAGCCAAGGTGCAGGTAACAATCAGCCCCAGCATTTT. This codes for CASSQGAGNNQPQHF.

This chain joins TRBV24-1 and TRBJ2-3; TRBD2 matches at 9 bases. This CDR3 contains 15 residues. V shed 4 bases and J 2 bases; nucleotides not matched to a gene: 3. Germline V gene sequence: CDR1 KGHDR, CDR2 SFDVKD. The CDR3 bases are TGTGCCACCAGTGAAGCGGGGGGATCCACAGATACGCAGTATTTT. Protein sequence: CATSEAGGSTDTQYF.

The chain carries TRBV6-5 and TRBJ1-2, with 7 nucleotides matching TRBD1. Trimming cost V 2 bases and J 2 bases; bases outside gene matches: 5. CDR3 length: 15 residues. The germline V gene encodes CDR1 MNHEY and CDR2 SVGAGI. CDR3 DNA: TGTGCCAGCAGTTACCGTCCAGGGGGGAACTATGGCTACACCTTC. Translation gives CASSYRPGGNYGYTF.

The rearrangement uses TRBV4-1 and TRBJ1-3; the D is unclear. Per the germline V gene, CDR1 is MGHRA and CDR2 is YSYEKL. The CDR3 sequence is 18 residues long. V was shortened by 0 bases and J by 4 bases, with 19 bases between the two germline ends. This CDR3 is CASSQEVAPTLQGNTIYF. As DNA, the CDR3 is TGCGCCAGCAGCCAAGAAGTGGCCCCTACGTTACAGGGAAACACCATATATTTT.

The rearrangement uses TRBV6-2 or TRBV6-3 and TRBJ1-6; TRBD1 matches at 9 bases. Germline V gene data show CDR1 as MNHEY and CDR2 as SVGEGT. The V and J ends lost 4 bases and 10 bases, in that order; junction bases with no gene match: 11. The CDR3 is made up of 16 amino acids. This CDR3 reads CASSSTLQGAGSPLHF. As DNA, the CDR3 is TGTGCCAGCAGTTCTACATTACAGGGGGCAGGATCACCCCTCCACTTT.

The chain is built from TRBV14 and TRBJ1-4; possible D gene TRBD1, 6 bases. The CDR3 contains 13 residues. The V and J ends lost 2 bases and 10 bases respectively, with 11 bases between them. Looked up from germline, CDR1 is SGHDN and CDR2 is FVKESK. The CDR3 nucleotides read TGTGCCAGCAGCCAATTGAGGGGGGGAAAACTGTTTTTT. Residues: CASSQLRGGKLFF.

This clone was seen once. The chain couples TRBV19 to TRBJ1-5, with 9 bases lining up with TRBD1. From germline, CDR1 is LNHDA and CDR2 SQIVND (reference sequence). This CDR3 has 14 amino acids. After removal of 6 bases from V and 7 bases from J, the junction contained 7 bases not matched to a gene. The CDR3 DNA is TGTGCCAGTAGCATTGGACAGGGGCCGCAGCCCCAGCATTTT. As protein: CASSIGQGPQPQHF.

The rearrangement uses TRBV23-1 and TRBJ2-7; TRBD2 is a possible D gene (6 bases). TRBV23-1 is an ORF for which the function is uncertain. V was clipped by 4 bases and J by 0 bases, with 10 bases between them. The length of the CDR3 is 14 residues. CDR3 sequence reads: CASSRRGASYEQYF. The CDR3 nucleotides are TGCGCCAGCAGTCGGCGGGGCGCCTCCTACGAGCAGTACTTC.

The chain recombines TRBV7-3 with TRBJ2-7, with TRBD2 matching over 8 bases. V lost 1 base to trimming and J lost 2 bases; unmatched junction nucleotides: 4. The germline CDR1 and CDR2 sequences are SGHTA and FQGTGA. This CDR3 region has 15 residues. The CDR3 DNA follows: TGTGCCAGCAGCTTAAGTACGGGGGGGCCCTACGAGCAGTACTTC. Protein: CASSLSTGGPYEQYF. Based on the CDR3 plus reference TRBV7-3 and TRBJ2-7, the full variable domain is GAGVSQTPSNKVTEKGKYVELRCDPISGHTALYWYRQSLGQGPEFLIYFQGTGAADDSGLPNDRFFAVRPEGSVSTLKIQRTERGDSAVYLCASSLSTGGPYEQYFGPGTRLTVT.

The J gene is TRBJ1-5, the V gene TRBV24-1, with D hard to call. The CDR3 has 16 residues. CDR1 and CDR2 from the germline V gene are KGHDR and SFDVKD. V was shortened by 4 bases and J by 0 bases, with 12 bases between the two germline ends. CDR3 sequence: CATSEPTGVSNQPQHF. CDR3 sequence (DNA): TGTGCCACCAGTGAGCCCACCGGGGTTAGCAATCAGCCCCAGCATTTT.

The table lists this clone with a count of one. This chain joins TRBV30 and TRBJ2-7, with D perhaps TRBD1 (6 bases). CDR1 is GTSNPN, CDR2 SVGIG, per germline (reference sequence). The CDR3 loop spans 13 amino acids. Trimming took 2 bases from V and 6 from J, leaving 14 bases between them. The CDR3 nucleotides read TGTGCCTGGAGTAGAAGGACAGCAGGCGAGCAGTACTTC. Amino acids: CAWSRRTAGEQYF.

The V gene is TRBV7-9, the J gene TRBJ2-7, with TRBD2 matching over 14 bases. CDR1 is SEHNR, CDR2 FQNEAQ, per germline (reference sequence). CDR3 length: 16 residues. With V trimmed by 4 bases and J by 6 bases, 8 bases remained unmatched. The CDR3 loop is CASSSGLAGVMGEQYF. The CDR3 nucleotides read TGTGCCAGCAGCTCGGGACTAGCGGGGGTAATGGGCGAGCAGTACTTC.

The rearrangement uses TRBV7-3 and TRBJ2-3; 9 nucleotides align to TRBD2. Germline lookup yields CDR1 SGHTA and CDR2 FQGTGA. Trimming removed 8 bases from V and 0 bases from J; junction bases left unmatched: 18. The CDR3 is 19 residues long. The CDR3 loop reads CASRPGGRGGRISTDTQYF. In nucleotides, the CDR3 is TGTGCCAGCCGCCCCGGGGGGCGGGGGGGCCGTATAAGCACAGATACGCAGTATTTT.

The V and J genes are TRBV14 and TRBJ1-2; D might be TRBD1 (5 bases). The CDR3 has 15 amino acids. Trimming took off 0 bases at V and 7 bases at J, with 15 bases between the two ends. The germline gives CDR1 SGHDN, CDR2 FVKESK. As DNA, the CDR3 is TGTGCCAGCAGCCAAGATGTATCAGGGTGGTCTGGCTACACCTTC. Translated: CASSQDVSGWSGYTF.

This clone was detected once. This chain links TRBV6-5 with TRBJ1-2, with 9 bases identical to TRBD1. Germline V lookup: CDR1 MNHEY, CDR2 SVGAGI. The CDR3 runs to 15 residues. After removal of 4 bases from V and 6 bases from J, the junction contained 9 bases not matched to a gene. DNA of the CDR3: TGTGCCAGCAGTTTCGTCATACAGGGGGCCAATGGCTACACCTTC. Its protein product is CASSFVIQGANGYTF.

This chain joins TRBV5-1 and TRBJ1-1; 11 nucleotides line up with TRBD1. V trimming: 1 base; J trimming: 4 bases; junction bases outside the gene matches: 6. There are 16 residues in the CDR3. Germline V CDR1 and CDR2: SGHRS, YFSETQ. The CDR3 region has the DNA TGCGCCAGCAGCTTGCAAGCCGGGACAGGGGGCACTGAAGCTTTCTTT. Its translation is CASSLQAGTGGTEAFF.

This clone was recorded a few times. J is TRBJ1-5 and V is TRBV2; D perhaps matches TRBD1 (6 bases). Deletions cut 8 bases from V and 0 bases from J, with 11 bases between. CDR1 and CDR2 from the germline V gene are SNHLY and FYNNEI. CDR3 length: 14 amino acids. The CDR3 coding sequence is TGTGCCAGCTGTGGACAGCTTAGCAATCAGCCCCAGCATTTT. This translates into CASCGQLSNQPQHF.

The chain has TRBV5-1 and TRBJ1-1; D gene uncertain. This CDR3 is built from 13 residues. Trimming cost V 4 bases and J 0 bases, with 7 bases left between them. The germline CDR1 and CDR2 sequences are SGHRS and YFSETQ. As DNA, the CDR3 is TGCGCCAGCAGCAAAATAGTGAACACTGAAGCTTTCTTT. The encoded protein is CASSKIVNTEAFF.